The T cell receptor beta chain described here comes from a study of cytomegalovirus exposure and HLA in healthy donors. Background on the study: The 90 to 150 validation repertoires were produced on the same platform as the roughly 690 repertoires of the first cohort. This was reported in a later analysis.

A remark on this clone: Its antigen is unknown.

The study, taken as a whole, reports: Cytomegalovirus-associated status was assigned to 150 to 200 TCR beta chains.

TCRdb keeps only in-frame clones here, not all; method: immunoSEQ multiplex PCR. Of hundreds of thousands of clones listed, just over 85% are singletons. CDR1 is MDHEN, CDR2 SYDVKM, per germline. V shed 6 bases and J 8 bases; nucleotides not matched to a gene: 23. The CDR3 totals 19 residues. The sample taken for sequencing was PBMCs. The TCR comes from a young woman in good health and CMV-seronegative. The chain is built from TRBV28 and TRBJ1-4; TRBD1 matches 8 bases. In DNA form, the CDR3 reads TGTGCCAGCAGCCTTTGGGTTCTCACAAATTACAGGGGGGACGAAAAACTGTTTTTT. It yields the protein CASSLWVLTNYRGDEKLFF.